This T cell receptor (beta chain) was identified in a study of glioma-infiltrating T cells after dendritic cell vaccination. Study-wide findings and caveats: Survival was not directly related to TCR clonality in these patients. The cohort had few patients with full blood and tumor sets.

Per germline, CDR1 SGHTA and CDR2 FQGNSA. The junction had 13 bases not matched to a gene; V was cut back by 1 base and J by 3 bases. This CDR3 comprises 19 residues. Details on this clone: What it recognizes is unknown.

The immunoSEQ assay amplified TCRB CDR3 from up to about 2 ug DNA. Primers: 60 V beta forward and 13 J beta reverse. Sequencing was performed with immunoSEQ multiplex PCR; in TCRdb, only in-frame clones are kept and a portion is missing. In the table there are about 49,000 clones, around 86% of which are singletons. This clonotype was obtained from a human donor with glioblastoma. The J gene is TRBJ2-7, the V gene TRBV7-2; TRBD2 agrees at 12 bases. The starting material was blood, obtained before dendritic cell vaccination. This CDR3 reads CASSLEASGGAVLYYEQYF. The CDR3 DNA is TGTGCCAGCAGCTTAGAGGCTAGCGGGGGGGCGGTGCTGTACTACGAGCAGTACTTC.